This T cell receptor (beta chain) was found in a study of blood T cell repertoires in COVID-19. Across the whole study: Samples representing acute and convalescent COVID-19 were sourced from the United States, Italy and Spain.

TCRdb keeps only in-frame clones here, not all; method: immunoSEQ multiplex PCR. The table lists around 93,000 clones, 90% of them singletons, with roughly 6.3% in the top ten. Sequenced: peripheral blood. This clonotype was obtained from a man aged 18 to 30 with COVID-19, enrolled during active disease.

The CDR3 spells CASSLGGQGPGAFF. CDR3 nucleotides: TGTGCCAGCAGCTTAGGGGGACAGGGGCCAGGAGCTTTCTTT. The chain combines TRBV11-2 with TRBJ1-1; 10 bases are a match to TRBD1. This CDR3 spans 14 amino acids. In germline, CDR1 is SGHAT, CDR2 FQNNGV. The V gene end was trimmed by 1 base and the J gene end by 10 bases; junction bases not matched to a gene: 6.